At least ten counts were recorded for the clone carrying this TCR beta chain. The target antigen is unknown. This CDR3 comprises 13 residues. Looked up from germline, CDR1 is DFQATT and CDR2 is SNEGSKA (reference sequence). With 0 bases removed from V and 2 bases from J, the gap between germline ends came to 7 bases. These data belong to a study of human T cells and chemical hapten exposure. Study as a whole: An area of 2 cm by 1.5 to 2.5 cm on upper inner arm skin received 2% DPC for sensitization. Weekly scalp doses of diphenylcyclopropenone were given to patients during the approximately 25-week study.

MiXCR, applied by TCRdb to the RACE reads, yields one record per CDR3 protein. The data show under 450,000 distinct CDR3 sequences, around 4.8% seen once. Findings of the study overall: Once DPC sensitization occurred, TCRs above 1 in 1000 frequency showed no change.

The sample's time point: patch test 1, 2 weeks after DPC sensitization. Treatment defined: therapeutic diphenylcyclopropenone sensitization with weekly scalp DPC. Prior to each patch test being applied, blood was drawn. This TCR was sampled from a woman aged 45-65 years with alopecia areata. Some clones in this sample may be carry-over from other donors' samples. The chain couples TRBV20-1 to TRBJ1-2; no reliable D call. The sequenced sample was whole blood, obtained in connection with sensitization to the hapten diphenylcyclopropenone (DPC). CDR3 sequence reads: CSARDPANYGYTF. Here the CDR3 DNA reads TGCAGTGCTAGAGATCCAGCGAACTATGGCTACACCTTC.